Listed below are T cell receptor beta chains from one sample, sequenced in a study of cytomegalovirus exposure and HLA in healthy donors. Assay used: immunoSEQ multiplex PCR; TCRdb lists only in-frame clones, some missing. The table records about 140,000 clones, 80% of them present only once. Sequencing was performed on PBMCs. The receptors derive from a man aged 25-40 years in good health and CMV-seronegative. Both conserved end residues are part of each CDR3. The D gene is left open where the match is weak. Size tells how often a clone was seen (once, few, many) or the class of an expanded clone, and some rows leave it out.

V: TRBV19
D: NA
J: TRBJ2-7
size: NA
CDR3: CASESGYTYEQYF
DNA: TGTGCCAGTGAAAGCGGATATACCTACGAGCAGTACTTC

V: TRBV28
D: NA
J: TRBJ1-2
size: NA
CDR3: CASSGVIYGYTF
DNA: TGTGCCAGCAGTGGAGTTATCTATGGCTACACCTTC

V: TRBV2
D: TRBD1
J: TRBJ2-1
size: NA
CDR3: CASSSGQVYNEQFF
DNA: TGTGCCAGCAGCTCCGGACAGGTCTACAATGAGCAGTTCTTC

V: TRBV7-9
D: NA
J: TRBJ2-6
size: NA
CDR3: CASSLSRDSGANVLTF
DNA: TGTGCCAGCAGCTTAAGCAGGGATTCTGGGGCCAACGTCCTGACTTTC

V: TRBV11-2
D: NA
J: TRBJ1-1
size: once
CDR3: CASSRWDMNTEAFF
DNA: TGTGCCAGCAGTCGCTGGGACATGAACACTGAAGCTTTCTTT

V: TRBV6-5
D: NA
J: TRBJ1-1
size: NA
CDR3: CASSYGGRIGEAFF
DNA: TGTGCCAGCAGTTATGGAGGGAGGATAGGTGAAGCTTTCTTT

V: TRBV15
D: NA
J: TRBJ1-4
size: once
CDR3: CATSRDKGGNEKLFF
DNA: TGTGCCACCAGCAGGGACAAAGGGGGTAATGAAAAACTGTTTTTT

V: TRBV6-1
D: TRBD1
J: TRBJ2-2
size: NA
CDR3: CASSIPGGVPGELFF
DNA: TGTGCCAGCAGTATCCCAGGGGGCGTCCCCGGGGAGCTGTTTTTT

V: TRBV6-1
D: NA
J: TRBJ1-5
size: NA
CDR3: CASSEIQGRQPQHF
DNA: TGTGCCAGCAGTGAAATACAGGGACGTCAGCCCCAGCATTTT

V: TRBV27
D: NA
J: TRBJ2-1
size: NA
CDR3: CASSLRSYNEQFF
DNA: TGTGCCAGCAGTTTACGGAGTTACAATGAGCAGTTCTTC

V: TRBV9
D: NA
J: TRBJ2-7
size: NA
CDR3: CASSEGAGGYEQYF
DNA: TGTGCCAGCAGCGAGGGGGCGGGAGGTTACGAGCAGTACTTC

V: TRBV7-9
D: TRBD1
J: TRBJ2-2
size: NA
CDR3: CASSSYPGQRTGELFF
DNA: TGTGCCAGCAGTTCCTATCCGGGACAGCGCACCGGGGAGCTGTTTTTT

V: TRBV18
D: TRBD1
J: TRBJ1-6
size: NA
CDR3: CASSPAGGTGNSPLHF
DNA: TGTGCCAGCTCACCAGCAGGGGGCACTGGAAATTCACCCCTCCACTTT

V: TRBV4-1
D: NA
J: TRBJ1-1
size: NA
CDR3: CASSQAGRGLWGTEAFF
DNA: TGCGCCAGCAGCCAAGCTGGTCGCGGACTCTGGGGCACTGAAGCTTTCTTT

V: TRBV28
D: NA
J: TRBJ2-7
size: few
CDR3: CASSRTREQYF
DNA: TGTGCCAGCAGTAGGACTCGGGAGCAGTACTTC

V: TRBV6-5
D: NA
J: TRBJ1-2
size: few
CDR3: CASSYSSGFDGYTF
DNA: TGTGCCAGCAGTTACTCATCAGGGTTTGATGGCTACACCTTC

V: TRBV5-4
D: TRBD1
J: TRBJ1-1
size: NA
CDR3: CASSFKGAGTEAFF
DNA: TGTGCCAGCAGCTTTAAGGGGGCTGGCACTGAAGCTTTCTTT

V: TRBV25-1
D: NA
J: TRBJ2-3
size: NA
CDR3: CASSDRGLTDTQYF
DNA: TGTGCCAGCAGTGACAGGGGCCTCACAGATACGCAGTATTTT

V: TRBV28
D: NA
J: TRBJ1-2
size: NA
CDR3: CASSWQVGGGYTF
DNA: TGTGCCAGCAGTTGGCAGGTTGGAGGTGGCTACACCTTC

V: TRBV5-5
D: TRBD1
J: TRBJ2-7
size: few
CDR3: CASSTGDRGYEQYF
DNA: TGTGCCAGCAGCACCGGGGACAGGGGCTACGAGCAGTACTTC

V: TRBV5-1
D: NA
J: TRBJ2-2
size: few
CDR3: CASRVEAELFF
DNA: TGCGCCAGCCGTGTTGAGGCCGAGCTGTTTTTT

V: TRBV2
D: NA
J: TRBJ2-3
size: NA
CDR3: CASSDWRGADYTDTQYF
DNA: TGTGCCAGCAGCGACTGGCGGGGAGCGGACTACACAGATACGCAGTATTTT